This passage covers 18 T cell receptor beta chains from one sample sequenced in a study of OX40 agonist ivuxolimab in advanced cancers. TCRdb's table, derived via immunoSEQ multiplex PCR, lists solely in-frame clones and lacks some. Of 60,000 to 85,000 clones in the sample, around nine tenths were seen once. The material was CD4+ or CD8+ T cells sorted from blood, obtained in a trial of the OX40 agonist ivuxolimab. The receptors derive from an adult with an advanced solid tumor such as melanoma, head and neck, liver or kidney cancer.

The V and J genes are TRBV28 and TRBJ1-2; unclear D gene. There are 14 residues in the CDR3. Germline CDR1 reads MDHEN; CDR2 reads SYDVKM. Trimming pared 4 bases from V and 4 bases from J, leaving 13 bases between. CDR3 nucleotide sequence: TGTGCCAGCAGTTCCCCCAAGGGAGCCTATGGCTACACCTTC. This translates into CASSSPKGAYGYTF.

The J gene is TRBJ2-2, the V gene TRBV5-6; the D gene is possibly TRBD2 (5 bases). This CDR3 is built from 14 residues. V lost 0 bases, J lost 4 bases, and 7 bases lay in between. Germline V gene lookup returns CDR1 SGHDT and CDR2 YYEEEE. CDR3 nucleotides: TGTGCCAGCAGCTTGGGCGGGCCCACCGGGGAGCTGTTTTTT. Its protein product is CASSLGGPTGELFF. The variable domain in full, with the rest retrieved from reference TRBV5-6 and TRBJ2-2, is DAGVTQSPTHLIKTRGQQVTLRCSPKSGHDTVSWYQQALGQGPQFIFQYYEEEERQRGNFPDRFSGHQFPNYSSELNVNALLLGDSALYLCASSLGGPTGELFFGEGSRLTVL.

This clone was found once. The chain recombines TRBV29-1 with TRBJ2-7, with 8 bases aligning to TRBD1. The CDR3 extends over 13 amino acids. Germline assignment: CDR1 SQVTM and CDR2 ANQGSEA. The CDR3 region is CREGRGLIPEQYF. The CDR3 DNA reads TGCAGGGAAGGCAGGGGGCTTATCCCGGAGCAGTACTTC.

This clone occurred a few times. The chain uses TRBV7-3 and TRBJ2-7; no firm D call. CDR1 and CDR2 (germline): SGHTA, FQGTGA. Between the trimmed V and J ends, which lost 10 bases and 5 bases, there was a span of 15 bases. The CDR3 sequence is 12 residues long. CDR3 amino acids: CATTPLRDEQYF. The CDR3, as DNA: TGTGCCACCACCCCCTTACGCGACGAGCAGTACTTC.

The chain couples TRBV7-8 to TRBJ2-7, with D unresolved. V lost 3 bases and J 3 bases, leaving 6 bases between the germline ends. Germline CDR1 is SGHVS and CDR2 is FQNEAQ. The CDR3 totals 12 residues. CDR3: CASSLVFYEQYF. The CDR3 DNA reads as TGTGCCAGCAGCTTGGTCTTCTACGAGCAGTACTTC.

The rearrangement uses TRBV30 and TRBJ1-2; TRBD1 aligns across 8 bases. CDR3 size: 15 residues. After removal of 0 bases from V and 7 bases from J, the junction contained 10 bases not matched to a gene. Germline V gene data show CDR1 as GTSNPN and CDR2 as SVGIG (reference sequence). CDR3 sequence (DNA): TGTGCCTGGAGTGTGGGGTGGGACAGGTCGGGTGGCTACACCTTC. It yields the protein CAWSVGWDRSGGYTF.

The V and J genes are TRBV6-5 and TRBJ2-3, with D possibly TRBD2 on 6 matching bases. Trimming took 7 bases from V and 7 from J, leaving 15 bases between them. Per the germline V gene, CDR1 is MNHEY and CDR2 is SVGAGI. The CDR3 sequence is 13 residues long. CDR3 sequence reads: CASKGLTPHTQYF. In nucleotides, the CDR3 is TGTGCCAGCAAGGGACTCACCCCTCATACGCAGTATTTT.

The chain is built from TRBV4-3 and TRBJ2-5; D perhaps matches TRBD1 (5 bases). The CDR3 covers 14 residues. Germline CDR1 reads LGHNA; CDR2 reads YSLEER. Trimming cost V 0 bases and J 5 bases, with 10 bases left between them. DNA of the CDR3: TGCGCCAGCAGCCAAGAGCTAGGGGCGGAGACCCAGTACTTC. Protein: CASSQELGAETQYF.

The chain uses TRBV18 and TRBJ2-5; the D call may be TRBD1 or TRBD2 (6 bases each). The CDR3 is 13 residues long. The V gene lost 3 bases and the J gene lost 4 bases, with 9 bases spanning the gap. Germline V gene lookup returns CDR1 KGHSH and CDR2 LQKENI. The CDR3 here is CASSPGGGETQYF. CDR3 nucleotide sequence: TGTGCCAGCTCACCCGGGGGCGGAGAGACCCAGTACTTC.

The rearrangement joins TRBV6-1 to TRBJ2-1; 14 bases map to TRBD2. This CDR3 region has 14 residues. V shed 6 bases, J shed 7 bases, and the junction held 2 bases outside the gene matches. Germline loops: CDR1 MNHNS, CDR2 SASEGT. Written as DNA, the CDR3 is TGTGCCAGCAGGGGACTAGCGGGGGAGAATGAGCAGTTCTTC. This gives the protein CASRGLAGENEQFF.

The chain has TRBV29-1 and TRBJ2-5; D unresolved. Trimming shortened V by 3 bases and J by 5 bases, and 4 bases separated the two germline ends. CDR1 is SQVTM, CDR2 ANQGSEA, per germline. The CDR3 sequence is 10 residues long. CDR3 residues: CSVDSETQYF. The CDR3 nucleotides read TGCAGCGTTGACTCCGAGACCCAGTACTTC.

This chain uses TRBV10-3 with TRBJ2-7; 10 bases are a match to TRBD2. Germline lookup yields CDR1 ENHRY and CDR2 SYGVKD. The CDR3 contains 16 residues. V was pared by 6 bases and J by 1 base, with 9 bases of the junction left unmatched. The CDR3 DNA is TGTGCCATCAGGCCCTCCGGGACTAGCGTATCCTACGAGCAGTACTTC. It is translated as CAIRPSGTSVSYEQYF.

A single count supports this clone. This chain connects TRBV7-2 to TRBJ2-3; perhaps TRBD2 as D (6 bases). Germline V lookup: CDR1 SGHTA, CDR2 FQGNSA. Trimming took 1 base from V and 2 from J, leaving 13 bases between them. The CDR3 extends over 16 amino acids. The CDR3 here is CASSLVGGSFTDTQYF. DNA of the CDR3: TGTGCCAGCAGCTTAGTGGGGGGTTCGTTCACAGATACGCAGTATTTT.

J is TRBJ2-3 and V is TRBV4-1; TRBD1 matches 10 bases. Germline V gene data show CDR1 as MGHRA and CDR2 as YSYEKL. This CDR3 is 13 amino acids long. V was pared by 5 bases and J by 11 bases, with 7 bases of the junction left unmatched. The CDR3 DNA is TGCGCCAGCAGCAACGACAGGGGGCTTAGGCAGTATTTT. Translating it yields CASSNDRGLRQYF.

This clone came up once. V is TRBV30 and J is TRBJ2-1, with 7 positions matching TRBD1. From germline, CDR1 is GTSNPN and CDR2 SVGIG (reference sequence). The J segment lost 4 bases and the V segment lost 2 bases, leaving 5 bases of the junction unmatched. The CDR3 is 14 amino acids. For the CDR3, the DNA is TGTGCCTGGAGTTTGAGGGGGCTGTACAATGAGCAGTTCTTC. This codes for CAWSLRGLYNEQFF.

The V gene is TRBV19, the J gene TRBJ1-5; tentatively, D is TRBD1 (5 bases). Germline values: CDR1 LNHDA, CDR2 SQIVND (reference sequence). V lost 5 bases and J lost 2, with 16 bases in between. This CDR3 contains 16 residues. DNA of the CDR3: TGTGCCAGTAGTGAGACGGGGGGGGTTGGCAATCAGCCCCAGCATTTT. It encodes CASSETGGVGNQPQHF.

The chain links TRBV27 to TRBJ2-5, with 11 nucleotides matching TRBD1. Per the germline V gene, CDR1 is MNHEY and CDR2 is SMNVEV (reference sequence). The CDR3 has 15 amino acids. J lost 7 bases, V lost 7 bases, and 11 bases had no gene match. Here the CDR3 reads CASTQSGGTGGTQYF. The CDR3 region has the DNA TGTGCCAGCACCCAGAGTGGCGGGACAGGGGGGACCCAGTACTTC.

The CDR3 DNA follows: TGTGCCTGGAGTGTTTGGCAGGGGGCTATAGAGACCCAGTACTTC. It yields the protein CAWSVWQGAIETQYF. The chain has TRBV30 and TRBJ2-5; TRBD1 matches at 8 bases. This CDR3 comprises 15 residues. The trim removed 0 bases at V and 4 bases at J, leaving 7 bases unmatched. The V gene's germline CDR1 is GTSNPN and CDR2 SVGIG (reference sequence).